These 18 T cell receptor beta chains were sequenced from one sample in a study of T cells in Graves' hyperthyroidism and ophthalmopathy. TCR beta CDR3 region amplification was performed from RNA transcripts. A set of HTBI primers served as the primers for a first-round RT-PCR of the TCR CDR3. TCRdb re-analysed the multiplex PCR reads in MiXCR, keeping a single row per CDR3 protein. The sample records about 590,000 distinct CDR3 sequences, less than 20% being singletons. The sequenced sample was blood. These receptors came from a woman aged 25 to 45 with Graves' hyperthyroidism.

This clonotype appeared a few times. This sequence may be a read error, since a much larger clone differs from it by one base. The rearrangement joins TRBV18 to TRBJ1-1; D is unclear. This CDR3 region has 10 residues. CDR1 and CDR2 from the germline V gene are KGHSH and LQKENI. CDR3 region: CASSPREALF. CDR3 bases: TGTGCCAGCTCACCAAGGGAAGCTCTCTTT.

This clonotype has ten or more counts. This sequence joins TRBV27 and TRBJ1-2; D possibly corresponds to TRBD1 (6 bases). V shed 1 base and J shed 4 bases, with 19 bases lying between them. CDR1 is MNHEY and CDR2 is SMNVEV in the germline V gene (reference sequence). The CDR3 is 17 residues long. CDR3: CASSLFGGGAFGYGYTF. CDR3 coding DNA: TGTGCCAGCAGTTTATTTGGGGGGGGCGCTTTTGGCTATGGCTACACCTTC.

This clonotype was counted ten times or more. The chain has TRBV5-1 and TRBJ2-1; D is unclear. The V gene's germline CDR1 is SGHRS and CDR2 YFSETQ. V gave up 7 bases and J gave up 0 bases, with 14 bases separating them. The CDR3 extends over 15 amino acids. The CDR3 loop reads CASFPQPSSYNEQFF. The CDR3 DNA reads as TGCGCCAGCTTTCCCCAACCCAGCTCCTACAATGAGCAGTTCTTC.

This clonotype came up many times. The chain recombines TRBV2 with TRBJ1-2, with D perhaps matching TRBD1 (6 bases). Trimming stripped 6 bases from V and 4 bases from J, with 12 bases between. In germline, CDR1 is SNHLY, CDR2 FYNNEI. The CDR3 is 13 residues long. CDR3 in amino acids: CASRADSSYGYTF. The CDR3 DNA is TGTGCCAGCAGGGCGGACAGTAGCTATGGCTACACCTTC.

The sample holds many counts of this clonotype. The chain links TRBV6-1 to TRBJ2-7; D might be TRBD1 (6 bases). V lost 4 bases, J lost 4 bases, and 14 bases lay in between. Germline V gene sequence: CDR1 MNHNS, CDR2 SASEGT. The CDR3 consists of 14 residues. CDR3 amino acids: CASSARLTGYEQYF. The DNA for the CDR3 is TGTGCCAGCAGTGCTAGATTAACAGGGTACGAGCAGTACTTC.

This clonotype came up many times. The V and J genes are TRBV7-3 and TRBJ2-7, with 8 nucleotides matching TRBD1. The junction had 7 bases not matched to a gene; V was cut back by 6 bases and J by 0 bases. Germline CDR1 reads SGHTA; CDR2 reads FQGTGA. The CDR3 is 15 amino acids. The CDR3 DNA reads as TGTGCCAGCAGAACCGGACAGGGAAACTCCTACGAGCAGTACTTC. The encoded protein is CASRTGQGNSYEQYF.

The rearrangement links TRBV19 to TRBJ2-1, with TRBD2 identical over 11 bases. Per the germline V gene, CDR1 is LNHDA and CDR2 is SQIVND (reference sequence). J was trimmed by 0 bases and V by 6 bases; bases with no gene match: 7. This CDR3 comprises 17 residues. CDR3 sequence: CASSKVLAGGSYNEQFF. The CDR3 nucleotides are TGTGCCAGTAGCAAGGTGCTAGCGGGAGGCTCCTACAATGAGCAGTTCTTC.

This clonotype was seen at least ten times. The CDR3 DNA reads TGTGCCAGCAAGAAGGGGGGGGAGGGCCACGACAGGCAGTTCTTC. Translated, it gives CASKKGGEGHDRQFF. V usage is TRBV9 and J usage is TRBJ2-1; a possible D gene is TRBD2 (7 bases). Trimming stripped 6 bases from V and 12 bases from J, with 25 bases between. CDR3 length equals 15 residues. Germline loops: CDR1 SGDLS, CDR2 YYNGEE. Full variable domain (outside the CDR3, taken from reference TRBV9 and TRBJ2-1): DSGVTQTPKHLITATGQRVTLRCSPRSGDLSVYWYQQSLDQGLQFLIQYYNGEERAKGNILERFSAQQFPDLHSELNLSSLELGDSALYFCASKKGGEGHDRQFFGPGTRLTVL.

This clonotype appeared a single time. This chain links TRBV4-1 with TRBJ1-1, with D uncertain. CDR1 and CDR2 (germline): MGHRA, YSYEKL. This CDR3 is 14 amino acids long. V was cut by 1 base and J by 0 bases, with 6 bases left in between. CDR3 DNA: TGCGCCAGCAGCCAAGGGTCGGTGAACACTGAAGCTTTCTTT. Translating it yields CASSQGSVNTEAFF.

The sample holds a few counts of this clonotype. This chain links TRBV10-1 with TRBJ2-7; 12 bases fit TRBD2. CDR3 size: 15 residues. Trimming took 3 bases from V and 6 from J; bases not matched to a gene: 6. Germline CDR1 and CDR2: WNHNN and SYGVQD (reference sequence). The CDR3 nucleotides are TGCGCCAGCAGTGAAGGACTAGCGGGATCCGGCGAGCAGTACTTC. This encodes CASSEGLAGSGEQYF.

This clonotype was seen at least ten times. The chain employs TRBV7-2 and TRBJ1-1; tentative D call: TRBD1 (6 bases). The CDR3 is 13 residues long. V dropped 5 bases and J dropped 10 bases, with 17 bases sitting between them. Germline V gives CDR1 SGHTA, CDR2 FQGNSA. The CDR3 DNA is TGTGCCAGCAGCGGAAAACAGGGTACTCGAGCTTTCTTT. Residues: CASSGKQGTRAFF.

V and J are TRBV18 and TRBJ2-5; D is unresolved. CDR1 and CDR2 (germline): KGHSH, LQKENI. This CDR3 contains 13 residues. V gave up 2 bases and J gave up 1 base, with 5 bases separating them. CDR3 protein: CASSPYLQETQYF. The CDR3 nucleotides read TGTGCCAGCTCACCATACCTCCAAGAGACCCAGTACTTC.

This clonotype was observed a handful of times. The gene calls are TRBV19 and TRBJ2-1, with 7 bases fitting TRBD2. The CDR3 extends over 16 amino acids. Germline assignment: CDR1 LNHDA and CDR2 SQIVND (reference sequence). The ends lost 8 bases at V and 7 bases at J; junction bases unmatched: 17. CDR3 region: CASESGKSRRGNEQFF. The CDR3 nucleotides are TGTGCCAGTGAGAGCGGGAAATCCCGCCGGGGGAATGAGCAGTTCTTC.

This clonotype appeared many times. A read error may account for a junction end that differs from germline. The gene calls are TRBV20-1 and TRBJ2-7; D is unresolved. The CDR3 extends over 12 amino acids. Germline lookup yields CDR1 DFQATT and CDR2 SNEGSKA (reference sequence). The CDR3 DNA sequence: TGCAGTGCTAGAGAGGCATCCTTCGAGCAGTACTTC. It specifies CSAREASFEQYF.

This clonotype was recorded many times. V usage is TRBV20-1 and J usage is TRBJ2-7; 12 positions match TRBD1. V lost 8 bases, J lost 7 bases, and 9 bases stayed unmatched. Germline V gene lookup returns CDR1 DFQATT and CDR2 SNEGSKA (reference sequence). CDR3 length: 13 residues. CDR3 in DNA: TGCAGTCCGGCGGGACAGGGGGCGGGGGAGCAGTACTTC. Translated, it gives CSPAGQGAGEQYF.

The V gene is TRBV9, the J gene TRBJ1-1, with D possibly matching TRBD1 (5 bases). Germline CDR1 and CDR2: SGDLS and YYNGEE. There are 15 residues in the CDR3. V lost 0 bases, J lost 2 bases, and 11 bases lay in between. Here the CDR3 reads CASSVEGRANTEAFF. The DNA of the CDR3 is TGTGCCAGCAGCGTAGAGGGCAGGGCAAACACTGAAGCTTTCTTT. Full variable domain (outside the CDR3, taken from reference TRBV9 and TRBJ1-1): DSGVTQTPKHLITATGQRVTLRCSPRSGDLSVYWYQQSLDQGLQFLIQYYNGEERAKGNILERFSAQQFPDLHSELNLSSLELGDSALYFCASSVEGRANTEAFFGQGTRLTVV.

This clonotype showed up many times. V gene TRBV6-1 combines with J gene TRBJ2-7; possibly TRBD2 for D (5 bases). V was shortened by 6 bases and J by 2 bases, with 17 bases between the two germline ends. This CDR3 region has 15 residues. Germline CDR1 reads MNHNS; CDR2 reads SASEGT. This chain's CDR3 is CASSSPGKTTYEQYF. The DNA of the CDR3 is TGTGCCAGCAGCTCCCCGGGGAAGACAACCTACGAGCAGTACTTC.

In its sample, this clonotype was seen a few times. The V call is TRBV14, the J call TRBJ1-1; the D is unclear. V dropped 4 bases and J dropped 7 bases, with 10 bases sitting between them. In germline, CDR1 is SGHDN, CDR2 FVKESK. The CDR3 totals 12 residues. The CDR3 sequence: CASSLGSIEAFF. CDR3 in DNA: TGTGCCAGCAGCCTAGGAAGTATTGAAGCTTTCTTT.